This T cell receptor beta chain was found in a study of blood T cell repertoires in COVID-19. On the study more broadly: Italy, Spain and the United States were the sources of the convalescent and acute COVID-19 samples.

Study processing details: Estimation of nucleated cell counts relied on the amplification of reference gene primers. The data were produced by immunoSEQ multiplex PCR, yet TCRdb's version contains in-frame clones alone and is incomplete. The DNA gave D and trimming, while V, J and clone size come from that table. The sample carries 200,000 to 250,000 clones, roughly 80% recorded once. The V and J ends lost 6 bases and 4 bases, in that order; junction bases with no gene match: 10. The CDR3 sequence is 15 residues long. CDR1 is SGHAT, CDR2 FQNNGV, per germline. Sequencing was carried out using peripheral blood. This receptor was taken from a young woman with acute or convalescent COVID-19. The rearrangement links TRBV11-2 to TRBJ2-7, with 9 bases lining up with TRBD1. The CDR3 loop reads CASRPPGTGTYEQYF. The CDR3 nucleotides read TGTGCCAGCAGACCTCCCGGGACAGGGACTTACGAGCAGTACTTC.